This record covers a single T cell receptor (beta chain). Its antigen is currently unknown. The data stem from a study of monozygotic twins with inflammatory bowel disease. Study outcomes and limitations: Healthy co-twins had higher TCRbeta inverse Simpson diversity than their IBD twins.

TCRdb derives one entry per CDR3 protein from the 5' RACE reads, leaving out DNA. In total, the table holds over 110,000 distinct CDR3 sequences. The length of the CDR3 is 15 residues. Germline V gene lookup returns CDR1 SGDLS and CDR2 YYNGEE. The origin of this receptor is a human donor with ulcerative colitis or Crohn's disease, or a healthy co-twin of an affected twin (not recorded which). Sample: blood. This sequence joins TRBV9 and TRBJ1-5. CDR3 in amino acids: CASSVSDRQNQPQHF. Full variable domain (outside the CDR3, taken from reference TRBV9 and TRBJ1-5): DSGVTQTPKHLITATGQRVTLRCSPRSGDLSVYWYQQSLDQGLQFLIQYYNGEERAKGNILERFSAQQFPDLHSELNLSSLELGDSALYFCASSVSDRQNQPQHFGDGTRLSIL.